The rows below give T cell receptor beta chains drawn from one sample of a study of T cells in Graves' hyperthyroidism and ophthalmopathy. TCRdb itself ran the multiplex PCR reads through MiXCR, one entry per CDR3 protein. The table lists hundreds of thousands of distinct CDR3 sequences, around 24% of them singletons, with roughly 12% in the top ten. The sample was blood. The origin of the receptors is a woman in her thirties with Graves' ophthalmopathy. Both conserved end residues are part of each CDR3. Some rows have no size entry. The others give once, few or many, or a class for an expanded clone.

clone_size | v_call | cdr3_aa
. | TRBV6-9 | CASVGGGTENQPQHF
many | TRBV12-3/TRBV12-4 | CASRSDRGHSPLHF
. | TRBV6-5 | CASSYFPGGLMNSEAFF
few | TRBV10-3 | CAISLTGDDSEEQYF
many | TRBV19 | CASSPPSAGEWYYGYTF
. | TRBV20-1 | CSAPRTGEAFF
many | TRBV7-9 | CASSLVGGGNTEAFF
. | TRBV2 | CASSMSAYEQYF
many | TRBV20-1 | CSAPFESQETQYF
. | TRBV7-9 | CASSPRGYQETQYF